The clone carrying this T cell receptor (beta chain) was detected a few times. This record belongs to a study of PD-L1 blockade in urothelial cancer. Regarding time point: peripheral blood 6 weeks after treatment start. The protocol was immunoSEQ multiplex PCR, while the TCRdb copy is restricted to in-frame clones and leaves out a portion. The top ten hold over 9.5% of the sample, which has about 36,000 clones, about four fifths seen once. The length of the CDR3 is 16 residues. Trimming pared 0 bases from V and 0 bases from J, leaving 11 bases between. CDR1 is SGHNT and CDR2 is YYREEE in the germline V gene (reference sequence).

This chain connects TRBV5-4 to TRBJ2-3, with a tentative D call TRBD1 (5 bases). This TCR derives from a middle-aged man with urothelial cancer. Specimen: PBMCs, collected around atezolizumab (anti-PD-L1) treatment. CDR3: CASSLAPTASTDTQYF. CDR3 coding DNA: TGTGCCAGCAGCTTGGCCCCGACAGCTAGCACAGATACGCAGTATTTT.